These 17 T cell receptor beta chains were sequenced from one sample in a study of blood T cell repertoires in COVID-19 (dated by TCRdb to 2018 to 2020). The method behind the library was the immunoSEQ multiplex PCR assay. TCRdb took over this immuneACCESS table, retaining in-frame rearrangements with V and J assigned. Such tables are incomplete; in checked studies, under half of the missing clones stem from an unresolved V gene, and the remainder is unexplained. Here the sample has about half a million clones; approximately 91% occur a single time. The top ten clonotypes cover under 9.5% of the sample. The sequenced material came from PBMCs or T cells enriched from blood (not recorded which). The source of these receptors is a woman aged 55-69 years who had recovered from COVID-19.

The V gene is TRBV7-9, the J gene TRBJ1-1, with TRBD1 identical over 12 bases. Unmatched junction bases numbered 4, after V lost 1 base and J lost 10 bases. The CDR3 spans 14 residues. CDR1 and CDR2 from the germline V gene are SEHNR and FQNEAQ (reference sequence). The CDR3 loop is CASSLEGQGAVAFF. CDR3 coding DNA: TGTGCCAGCAGCTTAGAGGGACAGGGGGCGGTAGCTTTCTTT. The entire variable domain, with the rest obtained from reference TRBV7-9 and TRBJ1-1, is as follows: DTGVSQNPRHKITKRGQNVTFRCDPISEHNRLYWYRQTLGQGPEFLTYFQNEAQLEKSRLLSDRFSAERPKGSFSTLEIQRTEQGDSAMYLCASSLEGQGAVAFFGQGTRLTVV.

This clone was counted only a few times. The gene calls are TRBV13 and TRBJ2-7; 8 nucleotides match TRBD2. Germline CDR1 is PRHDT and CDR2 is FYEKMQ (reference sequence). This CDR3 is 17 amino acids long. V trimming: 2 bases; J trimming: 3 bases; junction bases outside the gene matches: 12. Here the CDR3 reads CASSLIGETGGFYEQYF. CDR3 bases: TGTGCCAGCAGCTTAATTGGCGAAACGGGGGGGTTCTACGAGCAGTACTTC.

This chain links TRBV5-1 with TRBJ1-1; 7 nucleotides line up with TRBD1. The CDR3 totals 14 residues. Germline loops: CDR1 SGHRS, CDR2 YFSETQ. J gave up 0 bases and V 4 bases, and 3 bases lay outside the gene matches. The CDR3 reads CASSQGTVNTEAFF. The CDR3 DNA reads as TGCGCCAGCAGCCAAGGGACAGTGAACACTGAAGCTTTCTTT.

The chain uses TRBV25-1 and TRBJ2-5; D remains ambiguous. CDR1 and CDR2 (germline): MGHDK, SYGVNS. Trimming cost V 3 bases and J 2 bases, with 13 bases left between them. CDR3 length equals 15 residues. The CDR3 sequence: CASSDRGKWQETQYF. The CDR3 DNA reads TGTGCCAGCAGTGACAGAGGAAAGTGGCAAGAGACCCAGTACTTC.

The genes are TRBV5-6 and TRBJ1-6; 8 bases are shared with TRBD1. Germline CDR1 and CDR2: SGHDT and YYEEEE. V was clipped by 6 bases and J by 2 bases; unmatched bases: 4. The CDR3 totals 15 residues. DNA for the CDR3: TGTGCCAGCACCGGACAGGGCGCCTATAATTCACCCCTCCACTTT. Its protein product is CASTGQGAYNSPLHF.

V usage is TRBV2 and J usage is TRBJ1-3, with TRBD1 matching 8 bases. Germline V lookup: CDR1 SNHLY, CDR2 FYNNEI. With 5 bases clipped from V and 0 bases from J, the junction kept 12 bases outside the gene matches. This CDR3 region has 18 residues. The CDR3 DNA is TGTGCCAGCAGTTACTCTTGGACAGGGTCGCGCTCTGGAAACACCATATATTTT. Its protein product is CASSYSWTGSRSGNTIYF. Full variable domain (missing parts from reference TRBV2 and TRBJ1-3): EPEVTQTPSHQVTQMGQEVILRCVPISNHLYFYWYRQILGQKVEFLVSFYNNEISEKSEIFDDQFSVERPDGSNFTLKIRSTKLEDSAMYFCASSYSWTGSRSGNTIYFGEGSWLTVV.

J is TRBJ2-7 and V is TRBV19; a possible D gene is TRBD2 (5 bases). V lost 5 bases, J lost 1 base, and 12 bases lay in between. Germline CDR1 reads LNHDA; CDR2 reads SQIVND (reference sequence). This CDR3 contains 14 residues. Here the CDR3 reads CASSDLGVSYEQYF. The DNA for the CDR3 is TGTGCCAGTAGTGACCTCGGGGTTTCCTACGAGCAGTACTTC.

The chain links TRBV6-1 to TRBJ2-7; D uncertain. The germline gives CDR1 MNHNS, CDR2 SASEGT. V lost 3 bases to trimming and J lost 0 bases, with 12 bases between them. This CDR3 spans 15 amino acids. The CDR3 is CASSELPSLSYEQYF. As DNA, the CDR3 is TGTGCCAGCAGTGAGCTACCAAGCCTCTCCTACGAGCAGTACTTC.

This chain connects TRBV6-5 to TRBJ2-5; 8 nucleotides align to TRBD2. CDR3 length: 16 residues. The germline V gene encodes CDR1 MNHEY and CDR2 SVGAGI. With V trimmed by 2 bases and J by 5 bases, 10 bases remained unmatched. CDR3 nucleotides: TGTGCCAGCAGTTACGCTCGGGCGGGGGGCCGTGAGACCCAGTACTTC. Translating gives CASSYARAGGRETQYF.

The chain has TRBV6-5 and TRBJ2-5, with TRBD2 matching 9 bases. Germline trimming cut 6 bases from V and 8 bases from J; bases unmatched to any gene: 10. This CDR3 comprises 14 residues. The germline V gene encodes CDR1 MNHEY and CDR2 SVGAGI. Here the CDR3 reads CASRRITSGSTQYF. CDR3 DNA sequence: TGTGCCAGCAGGCGCATAACTAGCGGGTCCACCCAGTACTTC.

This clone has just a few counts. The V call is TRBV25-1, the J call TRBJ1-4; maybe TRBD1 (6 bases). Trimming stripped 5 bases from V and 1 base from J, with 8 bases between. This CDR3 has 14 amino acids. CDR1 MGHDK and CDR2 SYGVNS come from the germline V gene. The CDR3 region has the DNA TGTGCCAGCAGTCGGACAGTAACTAATGAAAAACTGTTTTTT. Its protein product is CASSRTVTNEKLFF.

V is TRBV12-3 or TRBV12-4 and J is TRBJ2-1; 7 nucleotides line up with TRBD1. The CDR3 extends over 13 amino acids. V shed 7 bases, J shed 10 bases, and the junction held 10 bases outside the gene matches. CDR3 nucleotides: TGTGCCAGCACCTCGGGACAGCAATACGAGCAGTTCTTC. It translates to CASTSGQQYEQFF.

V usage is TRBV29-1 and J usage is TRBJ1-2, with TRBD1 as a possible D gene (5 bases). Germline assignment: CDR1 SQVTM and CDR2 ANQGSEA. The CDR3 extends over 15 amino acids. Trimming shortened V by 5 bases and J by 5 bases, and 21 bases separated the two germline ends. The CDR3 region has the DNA TGCAGCGTTCCGCGCCGGGGGTCTGCCACTTATGGCTACACCTTC. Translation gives CSVPRRGSATYGYTF.

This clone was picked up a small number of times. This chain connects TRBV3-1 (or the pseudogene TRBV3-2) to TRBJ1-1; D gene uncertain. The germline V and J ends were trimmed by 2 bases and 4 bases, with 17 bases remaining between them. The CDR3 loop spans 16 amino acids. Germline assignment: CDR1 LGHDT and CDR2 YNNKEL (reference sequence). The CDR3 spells CASSQYPSKGGTEAFF. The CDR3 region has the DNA TGTGCCAGCAGCCAATACCCCAGTAAGGGAGGCACTGAAGCTTTCTTT.

The chain's CDR3 is CASSVGPGVSETQYF. The CDR3, as DNA: TGTGCCAGCAGCGTAGGTCCAGGGGTGTCGGAGACCCAGTACTTC. The rearrangement joins TRBV9 to TRBJ2-5, with D possibly being TRBD1 (6 bases). Germline-derived CDR1 and CDR2 are SGDLS and YYNGEE. This CDR3 comprises 15 residues. V was cut by 0 bases and J by 5 bases, with 14 bases left in between.

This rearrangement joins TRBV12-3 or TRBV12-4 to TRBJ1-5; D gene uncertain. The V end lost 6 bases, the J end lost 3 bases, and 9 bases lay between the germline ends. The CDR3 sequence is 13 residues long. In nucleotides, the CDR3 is TGTGCCAGCAGCTCCCTGGCCAATCAGCCCCAGCATTTT. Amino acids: CASSSLANQPQHF.

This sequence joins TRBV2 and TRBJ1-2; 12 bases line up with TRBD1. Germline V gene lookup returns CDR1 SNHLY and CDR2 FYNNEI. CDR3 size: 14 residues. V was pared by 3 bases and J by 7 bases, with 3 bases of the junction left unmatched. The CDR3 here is CASSEGQGAVGYTF. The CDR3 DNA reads TGTGCCAGCAGTGAGGGACAGGGGGCGGTTGGCTACACCTTC.